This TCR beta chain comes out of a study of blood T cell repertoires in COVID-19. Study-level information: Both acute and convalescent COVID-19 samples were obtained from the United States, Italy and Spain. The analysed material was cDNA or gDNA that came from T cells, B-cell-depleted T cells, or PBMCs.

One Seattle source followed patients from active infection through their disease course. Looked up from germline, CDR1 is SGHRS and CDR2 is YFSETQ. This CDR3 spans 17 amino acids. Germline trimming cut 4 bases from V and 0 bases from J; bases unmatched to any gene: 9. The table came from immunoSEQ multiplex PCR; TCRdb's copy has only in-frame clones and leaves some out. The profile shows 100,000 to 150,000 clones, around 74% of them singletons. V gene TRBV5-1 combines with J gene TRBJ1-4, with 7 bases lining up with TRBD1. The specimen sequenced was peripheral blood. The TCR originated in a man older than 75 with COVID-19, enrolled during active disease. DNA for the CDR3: TGCGCCAGCAGCCCCGCGACAGGGTATGCAACTAATGAAAAACTGTTTTTT. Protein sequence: CASSPATGYATNEKLFF.